This TCR beta chain was recovered during a study of regulatory T cells in long-lasting Graves disease. Background on the study: It was over 5 years of antithyroid drugs, with positive TSH receptor antibodies, that meant persistent Graves' disease. Study-wide results and caveats: Repertoires from persistent disease leaned toward TRBV28, TRBJ1-2 and TRBJ2-5.

Trimming took 5 bases from V and 0 from J; bases not matched to a gene: 3. Germline lookup yields CDR1 SGHTA and CDR2 FQGTGA. This CDR3 spans 15 amino acids. This clonotype was found many times. The antigen is unknown. This sample's time point: persistent/refractory GD, antithyroid drugs over 5 years with positive TRAb. The TCR library used RNA extracted from PBMCs. With EDTA tubes as the receptacles, about 8.1 milliliters of peripheral blood were drawn. Construction of the TCR beta libraries employed iRepertoire HTBI primers in conjunction with Arm-PCR of CDR3 regions. Using its own MiXCR run on the multiplex PCR reads, TCRdb lists one record per CDR3 protein. This table has roughly 700,000 distinct CDR3 sequences, 25% to 30% appearing once.

The clonotype originates from a female donor with Graves disease. Here the sequenced sample was peripheral blood mononuclear cells (PBMCs), taken when the disease was refractory, from a patient treated with antithyroid drugs. This chain joins TRBV7-3 and TRBJ2-5, with 10 bases that match TRBD2. CDR3 residues: CASSKLAGNQETQYF. As DNA, the CDR3 is TGTGCCAGCAGCAAACTAGCGGGGAACCAAGAGACCCAGTACTTC.